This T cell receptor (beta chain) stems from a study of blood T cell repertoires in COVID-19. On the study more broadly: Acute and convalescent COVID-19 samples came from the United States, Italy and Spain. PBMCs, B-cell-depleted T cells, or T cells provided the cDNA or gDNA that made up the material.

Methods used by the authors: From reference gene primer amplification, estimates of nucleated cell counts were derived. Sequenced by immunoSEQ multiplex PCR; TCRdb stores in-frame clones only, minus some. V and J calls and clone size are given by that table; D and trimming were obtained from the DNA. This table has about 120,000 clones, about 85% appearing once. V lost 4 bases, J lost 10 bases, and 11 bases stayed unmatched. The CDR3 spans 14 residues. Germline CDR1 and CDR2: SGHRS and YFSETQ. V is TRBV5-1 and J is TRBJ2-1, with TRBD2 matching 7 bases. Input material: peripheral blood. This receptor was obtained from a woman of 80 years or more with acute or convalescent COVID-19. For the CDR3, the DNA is TGCGCCAGCAGCCCCGAGGGAGGGATTCGGGAGCAGTTCTTC. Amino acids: CASSPEGGIREQFF.